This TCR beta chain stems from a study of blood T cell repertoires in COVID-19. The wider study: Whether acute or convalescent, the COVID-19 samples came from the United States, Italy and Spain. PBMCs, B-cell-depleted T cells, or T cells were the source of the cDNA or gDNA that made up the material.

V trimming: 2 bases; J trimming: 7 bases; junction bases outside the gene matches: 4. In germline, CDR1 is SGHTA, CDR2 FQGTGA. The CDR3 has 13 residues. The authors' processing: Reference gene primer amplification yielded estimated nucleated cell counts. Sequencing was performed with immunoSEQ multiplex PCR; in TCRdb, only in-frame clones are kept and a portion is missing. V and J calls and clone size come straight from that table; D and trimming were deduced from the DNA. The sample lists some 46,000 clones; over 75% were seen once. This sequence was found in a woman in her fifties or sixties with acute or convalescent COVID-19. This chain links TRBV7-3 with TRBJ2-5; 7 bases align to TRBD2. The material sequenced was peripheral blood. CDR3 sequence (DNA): TGTGCCAGCAGCTTAGGAGGGGAGGGGACCCAGTACTTC. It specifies CASSLGGEGTQYF.